These 20 T cell receptor beta chains came from one sample sequenced in a study of T cells in localized non-small cell lung cancer. Only in-frame clones appear in the TCRdb table, and some are missing; sequencing was by immunoSEQ multiplex PCR. The sample carries 30,000 to 40,000 clones, roughly three quarters recorded once. The starting material was peripheral blood, obtained before any cancer treatment. These receptors originate from a male donor at least 60 years old with stage II squamous cell lung carcinoma.

Notes on this clone: An end of the junction differs from the germline gene, which may be a read error. The chain employs TRBV9 and TRBJ2-7; tentatively, D is TRBD2 (5 bases). The CDR3 covers 14 residues. The V gene's germline CDR1 is SGDLS and CDR2 YYNGEE. Written as DNA, the CDR3 is TGTGCCAGCAACGTAGGAGGAGACCCCTACGAGCAGTACTTC. It specifies CASNVGGDPYEQYF.

This CDR3 is CASSQERDLMNTEAFF. In DNA form, the CDR3 reads TGCGCCAGCAGCCAAGAAAGGGACCTCATGAACACTGAAGCTTTCTTT. The chain uses TRBV4-1 and TRBJ1-1; a weak D match, TRBD1 (5 bases). The germline V gene encodes CDR1 MGHRA and CDR2 YSYEKL. Trimming removed 0 bases from V and 0 bases from J, with 11 bases in between. The CDR3 covers 16 residues.

Regarding this clone: Relative to the germline gene, one junction end is altered; a read error may explain this. V usage is TRBV7-7 and J usage is TRBJ2-3, with D maybe TRBD2 (7 bases). CDR1 is SSHAT, CDR2 FNYEAQ, per germline (reference sequence). The CDR3 is 14 amino acids. The CDR3 region has the DNA TGTGCTAGCAGCCTAGTAGGGGGGGGTGATACGCAGTATTTT. This codes for CASSLVGGGDTQYF.

The table lists this clone with a few counts. V and J are TRBV4-1 and TRBJ2-6, with D unresolved. Germline lookup yields CDR1 MGHRA and CDR2 YSYEKL. Between the trimmed V and J ends, which lost 0 bases and 0 bases, there was a span of 12 bases. CDR3 size: 18 residues. CDR3: CASSQEGFASSGANVLTF. CDR3 DNA sequence: TGCGCCAGCAGCCAAGAAGGGTTTGCTAGCTCTGGGGCCAACGTCCTGACTTTC.

The chain is built from TRBV6-1 and TRBJ2-1; 10 nucleotides line up with TRBD2. Germline-derived CDR1 and CDR2 are MNHNS and SASEGT. CDR3 length: 20 residues. After removal of 1 base from V and 6 bases from J, the junction contained 18 bases not matched to a gene. The CDR3, as DNA: TGTGCCAGCAGTGAAGGAATGCCCGGGTTGCTAGCGGGAGTAGGCAATGAGCAGTTCTTC. This encodes CASSEGMPGLLAGVGNEQFF.

This chain joins TRBV7-8 and TRBJ2-3; 10 bases are a match to TRBD1. Germline V gene sequence: CDR1 SGHVS, CDR2 FQNEAQ. The CDR3 covers 19 residues. The ends lost 2 bases at V and 3 bases at J; junction bases unmatched: 14. Here the CDR3 DNA reads TGTGCCAGCAGCTTATTGGAGCAACTAGGACAGGGGGTAACAGATACGCAGTATTTT. Translation gives CASSLLEQLGQGVTDTQYF.

This clone is medium-sized (0.01 to 0.1%) in the sample. In the same sample, other DNA sequences code for this CDR3. The chain couples TRBV7-2 to TRBJ2-7; D is possibly TRBD1 (6 bases). The germline V gene encodes CDR1 SGHTA and CDR2 FQGNSA. This CDR3 has 14 amino acids. Deletions cut 5 bases from V and 1 base from J, with 12 bases between. CDR3 region: CASSASRGSYEQYF. DNA of the CDR3: TGTGCCAGCAGCGCCTCTAGGGGGTCCTACGAGCAGTACTTC.

V and J are TRBV5-1 and TRBJ1-1; the D is unclear. Germline CDR1 and CDR2: SGHRS and YFSETQ. The CDR3 is 15 amino acids. The V end lost 0 bases, the J end lost 3 bases, and 12 bases lay between the germline ends. In DNA, the CDR3 is TGCGCCAGCAGCTTGGTCGGCAGAGGAGACACTGAAGCTTTCTTT. This codes for CASSLVGRGDTEAFF.

The chain links TRBV4-2 to TRBJ1-6; 10 nucleotides match TRBD1. This CDR3 is built from 17 residues. The V segment lost 1 base and the J segment 10 bases; nucleotides outside the gene matches: 10. The germline CDR1 and CDR2 sequences are LGHNA and YNFKEQ. The CDR3 spells CASSQVGQGRKESPLHF. The CDR3 DNA is TGTGCCAGCAGCCAAGTGGGACAGGGGCGTAAGGAATCACCCCTCCACTTT.

The chain couples TRBV7-9 to TRBJ1-2; a weak D match, TRBD1 (6 bases). CDR1 and CDR2 (germline): SEHNR, FQNEAQ (reference sequence). V lost 1 base, J lost 4 bases, and 7 bases lay in between. The CDR3 is 13 residues long. The DNA of the CDR3 is TGTGCCAGCAGCTTAGGGACAGCCTATGGCTACACCTTC. Protein sequence: CASSLGTAYGYTF.

The chain uses TRBV7-9 and TRBJ1-1; possible D gene TRBD1, 5 bases. V shed 1 base and J shed 4 bases, with 10 bases lying between them. This CDR3 spans 14 amino acids. The V gene's germline CDR1 is SEHNR and CDR2 FQNEAQ (reference sequence). The CDR3 is CASSLGGAVTEAFF. CDR3 nucleotide sequence: TGTGCCAGCAGCTTAGGAGGGGCAGTCACTGAAGCTTTCTTT.

The CDR3 spells CASSLTKGMPQHF. The CDR3, as DNA: TGTGCCAGCAGTTTAACCAAGGGCATGCCCCAGCATTTT. The chain recombines TRBV27 with TRBJ1-5, with D unclear. This CDR3 region has 13 residues. In germline, CDR1 is MNHEY, CDR2 SMNVEV (reference sequence). Between the trimmed V and J ends, which lost 2 bases and 9 bases, there was a span of 11 bases.

This chain joins TRBV5-1 and TRBJ2-2, with 9 positions matching TRBD2. Looked up from germline, CDR1 is SGHRS and CDR2 is YFSETQ. V lost 0 bases and J lost 3; bases outside the gene matches: 9. This CDR3 is built from 18 residues. This CDR3 is CASSLESGGGAYTGELFF. CDR3 DNA sequence: TGCGCCAGCAGCTTGGAATCTGGCGGGGGGGCCTACACCGGGGAGCTGTTTTTT. The whole variable domain, remainder taken from reference TRBV5-1 and TRBJ2-2, is KAGVTQTPRYLIKTRGQQVTLSCSPISGHRSVSWYQQTPGQGLQFLFEYFSETQRNKGNFPGRFSGRQFSNSRSEMNVSTLELGDSALYLCASSLESGGGAYTGELFFGEGSRLTVL.

This clone has just a few counts. The chain carries TRBV5-6 and TRBJ2-3, with TRBD2 as a possible D gene (5 bases). The CDR3 length is 16 residues. V shed 6 bases and J shed 0 bases, with 17 bases lying between them. In germline, CDR1 is SGHDT, CDR2 YYEEEE. The CDR3 sequence is CASTSPPTRSTDTQYF. The CDR3 DNA is TGTGCCAGCACTAGCCCCCCCACAAGAAGCACAGATACGCAGTATTTT.

This clone has a single count. V is TRBV29-1 and J is TRBJ1-1; D gene unclear. The germline V gene has CDR1 SQVTM and CDR2 ANQGSEA. The V end lost 3 bases, the J end lost 7 bases, and 12 bases lay between the germline ends. CDR3 length: 12 amino acids. CDR3 DNA: TGCAGCGTTGAGAGGGTAGAAGGTGAAGCTTTCTTT. Protein product: CSVERVEGEAFF.

The chain combines TRBV9 with TRBJ2-5; perhaps TRBD1 as D (7 bases). Trimming pared 0 bases from V and 7 bases from J, leaving 16 bases between. The CDR3 loop spans 15 amino acids. CDR1 and CDR2 (germline): SGDLS, YYNGEE. This CDR3 is CASSVAGGLSGTQYF. The CDR3 DNA reads TGTGCCAGCAGCGTAGCAGGGGGGTTGTCCGGGACCCAGTACTTC.

This clone came up once. The chain combines TRBV5-1 with TRBJ2-5, with 9 bases matching TRBD1. The DNA end lines up better with TRBJ2-7; the J call may be wrong. The CDR3 runs 15 residues. The germline CDR1 and CDR2 sequences are SGHRS and YFSETQ. CDR3 loop: CASSLEGQGIYEQYF. Written as DNA, the CDR3 is TGCGCCAGCAGCTTGGAAGGACAGGGGATCTACGAGCAGTACTTC.

This rearrangement joins TRBV6-5 to TRBJ2-3; weak D call: TRBD2 (6 bases). With 4 bases removed from V and 7 bases from J, the gap between germline ends came to 15 bases. CDR3 length: 14 amino acids. CDR1 and CDR2 from the germline V gene are MNHEY and SVGAGI. The CDR3 loop reads CASSSPGVINTQYF. For the CDR3, the DNA is TGTGCCAGCAGTTCCCCGGGAGTAATTAATACGCAGTATTTT.

The chain recombines TRBV29-1 with TRBJ1-2; the match to TRBD1 covers 7 bases. V lost 6 bases, J lost 3 bases, and 4 bases stayed unmatched. From germline, CDR1 is SQVTM and CDR2 ANQGSEA. The CDR3 is made up of 12 amino acids. CDR3 sequence: CSVDTGDYGYTF. The CDR3 DNA sequence: TGCAGCGTCGACACAGGGGACTATGGCTACACCTTC. Complete variable domain (other parts from reference TRBV29-1 and TRBJ1-2): SAVISQKPSRDICQRGTSLTIQCQVDSQVTMMFWYRQQPGQSLTLIATANQGSEATYESGFVIDKFPISRPNLTFSTLTVSNMSPEDSSIYLCSVDTGDYGYTFGSGTRLTVV.

The gene calls are TRBV6-1 and TRBJ2-1; 7 bases agree with TRBD2. The CDR3 length is 14 residues. Germline CDR1 is MNHNS and CDR2 is SASEGT. J gave up 3 bases and V 6 bases, and 5 bases lay outside the gene matches. CDR3 sequence: CASSPTSRYNEQFF. As DNA, the CDR3 is TGTGCCAGCAGCCCGACTAGCCGCTACAATGAGCAGTTCTTC.